These 3 T cell receptor beta chains were sequenced from one sample in a study of T cell responses to AZD1222 COVID-19 vaccine. Assay: immunoSEQ multiplex PCR; the TCRdb copy retains only in-frame clones and omits some. The table records roughly 150,000 clones, roughly 90% of them present only once. The input for sequencing was peripheral blood, taken on day 0 of AZD1222 vaccination. The source of these receptors is an adult in good health.

The chain has TRBV3-1 (or the pseudogene TRBV3-2) and TRBJ1-5; D not resolved. Germline V CDR1 and CDR2: LGHDT, YNNKEL (reference sequence). V lost 0 bases, J lost 6 bases, and 9 bases lay in between. The CDR3 length is 14 residues. For the CDR3, the DNA is TGTGCCAGCAGCCAAGAGTATATTCCTCAGCCCCAGCATTTT. Encoded protein: CASSQEYIPQPQHF.

This clone occurred once. V is TRBV3-1 (or the pseudogene TRBV3-2) and J is TRBJ2-5; 7 positions match TRBD1. This CDR3 comprises 14 residues. Germline V gives CDR1 LGHDT, CDR2 YNNKEL (reference sequence). V lost 1 base, J lost 7 bases, and 6 bases stayed unmatched. CDR3: CASSQADRRGTQYF. DNA of the CDR3: TGTGCCAGCAGCCAAGCGGACAGGAGAGGGACCCAGTACTTC.

The V call is TRBV7-2, the J call TRBJ1-2; TRBD1 might be the D (6 bases). The CDR3 consists of 15 residues. Germline CDR1 is SGHTA and CDR2 is FQGNSA. Trimming took 1 base from V and 6 from J, leaving 15 bases between them. CDR3 in DNA: TGTGCCAGCAGCTTAGTAGGCAGGGGCGCGGATGGCTACACCTTC. Translating it yields CASSLVGRGADGYTF.